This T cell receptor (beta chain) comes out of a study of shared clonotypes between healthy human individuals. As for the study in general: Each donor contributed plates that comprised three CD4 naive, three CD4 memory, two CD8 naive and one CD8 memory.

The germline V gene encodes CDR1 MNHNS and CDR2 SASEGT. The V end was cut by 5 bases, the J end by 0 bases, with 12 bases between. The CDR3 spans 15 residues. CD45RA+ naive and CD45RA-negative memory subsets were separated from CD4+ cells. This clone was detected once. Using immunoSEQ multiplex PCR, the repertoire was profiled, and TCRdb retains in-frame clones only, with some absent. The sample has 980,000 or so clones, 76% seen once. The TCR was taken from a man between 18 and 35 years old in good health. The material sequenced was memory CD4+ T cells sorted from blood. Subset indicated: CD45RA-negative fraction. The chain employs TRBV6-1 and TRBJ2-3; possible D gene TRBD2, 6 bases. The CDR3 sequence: CASSRAGYSTDTQYF. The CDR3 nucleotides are TGTGCCAGCAGTCGCGCGGGATATAGCACAGATACGCAGTATTTT.